The 20 T cell receptor beta chains in this list originate from one sample, sequenced in a study of blood T cells in healthy people across ages. It was with a sample-barcoded 5' primer and a J-beta primer mix that a second PCR of roughly 7 to 12 cycles was run. TCRdb itself ran the 5' RACE reads through MiXCR, one entry per CDR3 protein. The sample includes more than 650,000 distinct CDR3 sequences, about a quarter of them seen just once. The same specimen was also included in a second study, on T cells of mothers and their children.

Sample: blood. Receptor source: a boy between 10 and 17 years old in good health.

V usage is TRBV3-1 and J usage is TRBJ2-7; no clear D gene. From germline, CDR1 is LGHDT and CDR2 YNNKEL (reference sequence). V was clipped by 3 bases and J by 0 bases, with 12 bases between them. CDR3 length equals 15 residues. The DNA of the CDR3 is TGTGCCAGCAGCCAGGGTCAATATGGCTCCTACGAGCAGTACTTC. Protein: CASSQGQYGSYEQYF.

This chain connects TRBV3-1 to TRBJ2-3; D might be TRBD2 (5 bases). The CDR3 is made up of 14 amino acids. The V end lost 1 base, the J end lost 4 bases, and 9 bases lay between the germline ends. Looked up from germline, CDR1 is LGHDT and CDR2 is YNNKEL (reference sequence). CDR3 protein: CASSQVRGSDTQYF. The CDR3 DNA follows: TGTGCCAGCAGCCAAGTTCGGGGTTCAGATACGCAGTATTTT.

This clonotype was seen a few times. The V call is TRBV3-1, the J call TRBJ2-4; TRBD1 agrees at 7 bases. This CDR3 spans 16 amino acids. J was trimmed by 7 bases and V by 1 base; bases with no gene match: 10. Germline loops: CDR1 LGHDT, CDR2 YNNKEL (reference sequence). CDR3 loop: CASSQVGGPSANIQYF. The CDR3 DNA sequence: TGTGCCAGCAGCCAAGTAGGGGGCCCTAGTGCGAACATTCAGTACTTC.

J is TRBJ2-6 and V is TRBV29-1; D is possibly TRBD1 (5 bases). This CDR3 contains 15 residues. CDR1 is SQVTM and CDR2 is ANQGSEA in the germline V gene. The ends were cut back, 6 bases at V and 4 bases at J, with 16 bases in the middle. The CDR3 DNA is TGCAGCGTACTTGGGGCGTCTGGAGGGGCCAACGTCCTGACTTTC. Translation: CSVLGASGGANVLTF.

A few counts support this clonotype. With a much larger clone just one base away, this may be a read error. As the CDR3 is not closed by the conserved phenylalanine or tryptophan, this likely results from a read error. This chain joins TRBV5-1 and TRBJ1-2; D gene uncertain. The CDR3 loop spans 12 amino acids. V shed 2 bases and J shed 7 bases, with 9 bases lying between them. Germline lookup yields CDR1 SGHRS and CDR2 YFSETQ. The DNA of the CDR3 is TGCGCCAGCAGCTTAACGAAGAGTGGCTACACCCTC. Its translation: CASSLTKSGYTL.

The chain carries TRBV12-3 or TRBV12-4 and TRBJ2-7, with D possibly matching TRBD1 (6 bases). The assigned J gene may be wrong: the sequence end matches TRBJ2-1 better. This CDR3 has 15 residues. The CDR3 spells CASTHSGHTGNEQFF. CDR3 nucleotides: TGTGCCAGCACCCACTCGGGACATACGGGGAATGAGCAGTTCTTC.

V is TRBV7-3 and J is TRBJ2-2; no firm D call. CDR3 size: 13 residues. The germline V and J ends were trimmed by 7 bases and 0 bases, with 6 bases remaining between them. The germline V gene encodes CDR1 SGHTA and CDR2 FQGTGA. DNA of the CDR3: TGTGCCAGCAAGTCCGCGAACACCGGGGAGCTGTTTTTT. This sequence encodes CASKSANTGELFF. Variable domain in full (rest from reference TRBV7-3 and TRBJ2-2): GAGVSQTPSNKVTEKGKYVELRCDPISGHTALYWYRQSLGQGPEFLIYFQGTGAADDSGLPNDRFFAVRPEGSVSTLKIQRTERGDSAVYLCASKSANTGELFFGEGSRLTVL.

The V and J genes are TRBV15 and TRBJ2-7; 8 bases map to TRBD2. Looked up from germline, CDR1 is LNHNV and CDR2 is YYDKDF (reference sequence). The length of the CDR3 is 18 residues. V shed 0 bases, J shed 2 bases, and the junction held 12 bases outside the gene matches. CDR3 in amino acids: CATSRDRPTRGGTYEQYF. The CDR3 DNA follows: TGTGCCACCAGCAGAGATAGACCGACGCGCGGGGGGACCTACGAGCAGTACTTC.

The V call is TRBV3-1, the J call TRBJ2-2; 8 nucleotides agree with TRBD1. The trim removed 3 bases at V and 4 bases at J, leaving 4 bases unmatched. The V gene's germline CDR1 is LGHDT and CDR2 YNNKEL (reference sequence). The CDR3 totals 15 residues. DNA of the CDR3: TGTGCCAGCAGCCACCTAGACAGGGGCACCGGGGAGCTGTTTTTT. Translation: CASSHLDRGTGELFF.

This clonotype turned up a few times. The V and J genes are TRBV10-1 and TRBJ2-2; D call uncertain. The V gene's germline CDR1 is WNHNN and CDR2 SYGVQD (reference sequence). This CDR3 has 13 residues. Trimming shortened V by 1 base and J by 6 bases, and 6 bases separated the two germline ends. In nucleotides, the CDR3 is TGCGCCAGCAGTGAGTACGGATCCGGGGAGCTGTTTTTT. Translating it yields CASSEYGSGELFF.

The sample holds a few counts of this clonotype. V gene TRBV6-5 combines with J gene TRBJ2-1; D remains unclear. Trimming cost V 8 bases and J 7 bases, with 9 bases left between them. The CDR3 contains 11 residues. Germline V gives CDR1 MNHEY, CDR2 SVGAGI. This CDR3 is CASSRLNEQFF. The CDR3 region has the DNA TGTGCCAGCTCCCGTTTGAATGAGCAGTTCTTC.

This clonotype has just a few counts. The chain employs TRBV7-3 and TRBJ2-3; 7 nucleotides line up with TRBD2. The V and J ends lost 1 base and 2 bases, in that order; junction bases with no gene match: 6. The CDR3 contains 16 residues. Germline V gene lookup returns CDR1 SGHTA and CDR2 FQGTGA. CDR3 sequence (DNA): TGTGCCAGCAGCTTAAATAGCGGGCACGACACAGATACGCAGTATTTT. Translating it yields CASSLNSGHDTDTQYF.

The chain recombines TRBV6-5 with TRBJ1-6; TRBD1 might be the D (5 bases). The germline V and J ends were trimmed by 0 bases and 7 bases, with 13 bases remaining between them. In germline, CDR1 is MNHEY, CDR2 SVGAGI. The CDR3 length is 16 residues. The chain's CDR3 is CASSYSPRVRNSPLHF. CDR3 sequence (DNA): TGTGCCAGCAGTTACTCCCCCAGGGTTAGGAATTCACCCCTCCACTTT.

The V call is TRBV12-3 or TRBV12-4, the J call TRBJ1-6; TRBD1 matches 9 bases. V dropped 4 bases and J dropped 9; count of bases not matched to a gene: 7. The CDR3 loop spans 15 amino acids. DNA of the CDR3: TGTGCCAGCAGTTCCGGGACAGGGCGCCTTTCACCCCTCCACTTT. Encoded protein: CASSSGTGRLSPLHF.

The CDR3 spells CASGLFPGTGYDEQYF. In DNA, the CDR3 is TGTGCTAGTGGTTTGTTTCCCGGGACAGGGTACGACGAGCAGTACTTC. The genes are TRBV12-5 and TRBJ2-7; the match to TRBD1 covers 9 bases. J lost 5 bases, V lost 2 bases, and 10 bases had no gene match. The CDR3 runs to 16 residues. Germline lookup yields CDR1 LGHNT and CDR2 FRNRAP.

CDR3 DNA sequence: TGTGCCAGCAGCCTCAGCGGGGAAAAGGAGACCCAGTACTTC. Protein: CASSLSGEKETQYF. The gene calls are TRBV3-1 and TRBJ2-5; 7 bases are a match to TRBD2. V lost 4 bases, J lost 5 bases, and 7 bases stayed unmatched. The CDR3 sequence is 14 residues long. Looked up from germline, CDR1 is LGHDT and CDR2 is YNNKEL (reference sequence).

This sequence joins TRBV2 and TRBJ2-3; D unresolved. This CDR3 spans 8 amino acids. CDR1 and CDR2 from the germline V gene are SNHLY and FYNNEI. Deletions cut 6 bases from V and 13 bases from J, with 5 bases between. The CDR3 spells CASSLKYF. CDR3 in DNA: TGTGCCAGCAGCCTCAAGTATTTT.

The chain couples TRBV3-1 to TRBJ2-1; 8 positions match TRBD2. The germline CDR1 and CDR2 sequences are LGHDT and YNNKEL (reference sequence). V shed 4 bases, J shed 8 bases, and the junction held 13 bases outside the gene matches. CDR3 length: 16 residues. CDR3 protein: CASSPRTSWGLDEQFF. The CDR3 coding sequence is TGTGCCAGCAGCCCTCGGACTAGCTGGGGACTGGATGAGCAGTTCTTC.

This chain links TRBV7-2 with TRBJ1-1; no definite D call. CDR1 and CDR2 from the germline V gene are SGHTA and FQGNSA. The germline V and J ends were trimmed by 8 bases and 1 base, with 11 bases remaining between them. The CDR3 has 13 amino acids. The CDR3 DNA sequence: TGTGCCAGCTTGGAACAGTGGAACACTGAAGCTTTCTTT. This encodes CASLEQWNTEAFF.

The chain carries TRBV9 and TRBJ2-5; TRBD1 agrees at 8 bases. This CDR3 contains 15 residues. CDR1 and CDR2 from the germline V gene are SGDLS and YYNGEE. V shed 3 bases, J shed 5 bases, and the junction held 9 bases outside the gene matches. The CDR3 region is CASSAADRGDETQYF. CDR3 in DNA: TGTGCCAGCAGCGCCGCCGACAGGGGAGATGAGACCCAGTACTTC.